This T cell receptor beta chain emerged from a study of blood T cell repertoires in COVID-19 (TCRdb year 2020). Background for the entire study: Samples covering the acute and convalescent phases of COVID-19 were provided by collaborators in the United States, Italy and Spain. The prospective study material was composed of cDNA or gDNA derived from T cells, B-cell-depleted T cells, or PBMCs. Subjects who had been exposed to COVID-19, were actively infected with it, or had recovered from it provided the deeply sampled blood TCRbeta repertoires that made up the dataset. The repertoires were released in a freely available public database meant as a resource for research on the immune response to SARS-CoV-2. Samples came from the ongoing ImmuneRACE study (first 160 participants) plus 1,254 subjects from 6 global collaborators. The sample metadata nearly always contained a de-identified subject ID, COVID-19 status, age in years and sex. Where available, HLA class I and class II types were taken from metadata supplied by the sample provider and were not determined by assay-based typing.

Overall results and qualifications from the work: How much clinical and demographic metadata was included differed by source and by participant, and the metadata was provided uncurated.

For CDR1 and CDR2, the germline V gene lists SQVTM and ANQGSEA. Relative to germline, V is 3 bases shorter and J is 5 bases shorter, with 11 bases between their ends. Including cysteine and phenylalanine, the CDR3 has 13 amino acids. Solely the CDR3 DNA is kept, with 39 bases framed from the first base. One collaborating source in Seattle enrolled patients while the patients were actively infected and followed the patients over time throughout the course of disease. The collaborating institutions used their own protocols to collect whole blood in K2EDTA tubes. For TCRbeta analysis, collaborator samples were shipped as frozen whole blood, as isolated PBMCs, or as DNA extracted from either sample type. A word on this clone: Its binding antigen is unknown. No base quality values were provided; no much bigger clone lies one nucleotide off.

TCRbeta CDR3 regions were amplified from genomic DNA by means of the immunoSEQ Assay, a bias-controlled multiplex PCR. From the authors' description of their analysis: The number of nucleated cells in each sample was estimated from the amplification of reference gene primers within the assay. To quantify the absolute abundance of each unique TCRbeta CDR3 rearrangement, sequence reads were collapsed and filtered. For each sample, productive Simpson clonality was calculated as the square root of Simpson's diversity index across productive rearrangements. TCRdb obtained this table from immuneACCESS and retained in-frame rearrangements with V and J assigned. These tables miss some clones; where compared with another copy, unresolved V genes account for less than half of the shortfall, and the remainder is unexplained. V, J and clone size are those of that table, while D and trimming were read from the DNA. This sample comprises about 60,000 clones, approximately 80% of them detected only once. The ten biggest clones cover more than 8.5% of the sample.

This clonotype was obtained from a man between 25 and 39 years old with COVID-19, enrolled during active disease. Source material: peripheral blood. The chain is assembled from TRBV29-1 and TRBJ2-1; there is no confident call for the D gene. DNA sequence: TGCAGCGTTGATGGGCAGGCTAACAATGAGCAGTTCTTC. It translates as CSVDGQANNEQFF.